This is a list of T cell receptor beta chains from one sample in a study of cytomegalovirus exposure and HLA in healthy donors. Libraries were prepared by immunoSEQ multiplex PCR; TCRdb keeps only in-frame clonotypes and omits some of them. Among tens of thousands of clones, around 95% were seen once, and the ten largest hold under 2.5%. The sample taken for sequencing was PBMCs. These receptor sequences come from a young man in good health and CMV-seronegative. The CDR3 runs from the conserved cysteine through the conserved F or W. D genes are given only for firm matches. Expanded clones get a size class; other rows say once, few or many, or leave the size out.

>NA|TRBJ2-7|NA|TRBV5-6
TGTGCCAGCAGCTTGGCAGGGGCCGAGCAGTACTTC
CASSLAGAEQYF
>NA|TRBJ2-2|NA|TRBV7-6
TGTGCCAGCAGCTCAACTCCTTCTCCAACCGGGGAGCTGTTTTTT
CASSSTPSPTGELFF
>NA|TRBJ2-1|NA|TRBV11-2
TGTGCCAGCAGCTTAGGCGTCCTAGCGGAGCAGTTCTTC
CASSLGVLAEQFF
>NA|TRBJ1-3|TRBD1|TRBV28
TGTGCCAGCAGTTCGGGACAGTTCTCTGGAAACACCATATATTTT
CASSSGQFSGNTIYF
>NA|TRBJ1-2|NA|TRBV7-2
TGTGCCAGCAGCTCACCCAGGGGCTCTATCGATGGCTACACCTTC
CASSSPRGSIDGYTF
>NA|TRBJ1-5|NA|TRBV6-5
TGTGCCAGCAGTTTCGGACAAGGGGCTCAGCCCCAGCATTTT
CASSFGQGAQPQHF
>NA|TRBJ2-5|NA|TRBV7-2
TGTGCCAGCAGCTTAGCCGACAGTTTCCAAGAGACCCAGTACTTC
CASSLADSFQETQYF
>NA|TRBJ2-1|NA|TRBV7-2
TGTGCCAGCAGCAACCGGTGGGCGGGACTGTCGAATGAGCAGTTCTTC
CASSNRWAGLSNEQFF
>NA|TRBJ2-3|TRBD1|TRBV5-4
TGTGCCAGCAGCTCACCGGGACAGGGATCAGATACGCAGTATTTT
CASSSPGQGSDTQYF
>NA|TRBJ1-4|NA|TRBV2
TGTGCCAGCACACTGTCGGGGAGAAGTGAAAAACTGTTTTTT
CASTLSGRSEKLFF
>once|TRBJ1-2|TRBD1|TRBV6-5
TGTGCCAGCAGCCGCGCCCCGGACAGGATTTATGGCTACACCTTC
CASSRAPDRIYGYTF
>NA|TRBJ2-7|NA|TRBV18
TGTGCCAGCTCACCGGGGGGCTACGAGCAGTACTTC
CASSPGGYEQYF
>NA|TRBJ1-5|NA|TRBV7-2
TGTGCCAGCAGCTCACAGGATTCTCAGCCCCAGCATTTT
CASSSQDSQPQHF
>NA|TRBJ1-1|NA|TRBV9
TGTGCCAGCAGCCCCAGCGGGGTCACTGAAGCTTTCTTT
CASSPSGVTEAFF
>NA|TRBJ2-1|NA|TRBV6-4
TGTGCCAGCAGTGAAGCAGGCTACAATGAGCAGTTCTTC
CASSEAGYNEQFF
>NA|TRBJ1-6|NA|TRBV7-2
TGTGCCAGCAGCTTCGCCCAGGGCTCCTATAATTCACCCCTCCACTTT
CASSFAQGSYNSPLHF
>NA|TRBJ2-4|NA|TRBV19
TGTGCCAGCAAACCTCTCGAGGGTGTAGACATTCAGTACTTC
CASKPLEGVDIQYF
>NA|TRBJ1-1|NA|TRBV4-1
TGCGCCAGCAGCCAAGGACGACACGGATTGTCTGAAGCTTTCTTT
CASSQGRHGLSEAFF
>NA|TRBJ1-1|NA|TRBV2
TGTGCCAGCAGTGAATTCGAGACTAACACTGAAGCTTTCTTT
CASSEFETNTEAFF
>NA|TRBJ2-7|NA|TRBV7-4
TGTGCCAGCATCCGACAGGACCAATACGAGCAGTACTTC
CASIRQDQYEQYF
>once|TRBJ1-5|NA|TRBV6-6
TGTGCCAGCAGTAGAGATGAGCCCCAGCATTTT
CASSRDEPQHF
>NA|TRBJ2-7|NA|TRBV2
TGTGCCAGCAGTGAACCCCCTTGGTCAGCGGTAACCCACGAGCAGTACTTC
CASSEPPWSAVTHEQYF
>NA|TRBJ2-6|TRBD1|TRBV7-6
TGTGCCAGCAGAGGAAGGGACAGGGTGCCCTCTGGGGCCAACGTCCTGACTTTC
CASRGRDRVPSGANVLTF
>NA|TRBJ1-1|NA|TRBV6-6
TGTGCCAGCAGTTACGAACGGGGTGGTTTGGCTGAAGCTTTCTTT
CASSYERGGLAEAFF
>NA|TRBJ1-5|NA|TRBV4-1
TGCGCCAGCAGCCCCTTAGTCGGACTCTATAGCAATCAGCCCCAGCATTTT
CASSPLVGLYSNQPQHF
>NA|TRBJ1-1|NA|TRBV10-1
TGCGCCAGCAGTGACGGGGGGGCAGGGGAGGCTGAAGCTTTCTTT
CASSDGGAGEAEAFF
>NA|TRBJ2-3|NA|TRBV5-6
TGTGCCAGCAGCTTTTGGGGGACAACAGATACGCAGTATTTT
CASSFWGTTDTQYF
>many|TRBJ2-5|TRBD2|TRBV7-6
TGTGCCAGCAGCTTAGAGGCTTATGGACTAGCGGACCAAGAGACCCAGTACTTC
CASSLEAYGLADQETQYF
>NA|TRBJ1-2|NA|TRBV19
TGTGCCAGTAGTATAGGGGGGGGAGACTATGGCTACACCTTC
CASSIGGGDYGYTF
>NA|TRBJ1-3|TRBD1|TRBV29-1
TGCAGCGTATTGGGACAGGGGGGGCCTTCGATCTCTGGAAACACCATATATTTT
CSVLGQGGPSISGNTIYF
>NA|TRBJ2-3|NA|TRBV18
TGTGCCAGCTCACCCAGGGTAGGCACAGATACGCAGTATTTT
CASSPRVGTDTQYF
>NA|TRBJ2-1|TRBD2|TRBV27
TGTGCCAGCAGTAGGTTGGGGGGGACTAACAATGAGCAGTTCTTC
CASSRLGGTNNEQFF
>NA|TRBJ1-5|TRBD1|TRBV6-5
TGTGCCAGCAGGGACAGGGAGGGCCAGCCCCAGCATTTT
CASRDREGQPQHF
>NA|TRBJ1-2|TRBD1|TRBV13
TGTGCCAGCAGCTTGGACAGGGGAAATCATGGCTACACCTTC
CASSLDRGNHGYTF
>NA|TRBJ1-2|NA|TRBV4-1
TGCGCCAGCAGCCTGGGACTTTCCCCTGGGGGCTACACCTTC
CASSLGLSPGGYTF
>NA|TRBJ2-7|TRBD2|TRBV5-8
TGTGCCAGCAGCTTAATGGGACTAGTAGACGAGCAGTACTTC
CASSLMGLVDEQYF
>NA|TRBJ1-1|NA|TRBV5-5
TGTGCCAGCAGCTTTGAGGGGAACACTGAAGCTTTCTTT
CASSFEGNTEAFF
>NA|TRBJ2-1|TRBD2|TRBV9
TGTGCCAGCAGCGTAGATGTAGCGGGGGGCTACAATGAGCAGTTCTTC
CASSVDVAGGYNEQFF
>NA|TRBJ1-2|TRBD1|TRBV5-1
TGCGCCAGCAGCGAGACAGGGGCTGGCTACACCTTC
CASSETGAGYTF
>few|TRBJ1-5|TRBD1|TRBV28
TGTGCCAGCAGTTTCCGCCCTACAGGGGGGCAGCCCCAGCATTTT
CASSFRPTGGQPQHF
>NA|TRBJ2-7|NA|TRBV19
TGTGCCAGTAGTATCAATGGACAAGGTTCCTACGAGCAGTACTTC
CASSINGQGSYEQYF
>NA|TRBJ2-5|NA|TRBV11-2
TGTGCCAGCAGCTTAGATTATAGAAGGGCAGGCGGGGAGACCCAGTACTTC
CASSLDYRRAGGETQYF
>NA|TRBJ2-7|NA|TRBV4-1
TGCGCCAGCAGCCAAGATACGGCGGGCCGAAGCTACGAGCAGTACTTC
CASSQDTAGRSYEQYF
>NA|TRBJ2-3|TRBD2|TRBV7-9
TGTGCCAGCAGCTTACGCCCTACTATACTAGCGGGAGCGAATACGCAGTATTTT
CASSLRPTILAGANTQYF
>NA|TRBJ2-1|TRBD1|TRBV6-6
TGTGCCAGCAACCGGGACAGGGGCGACGGTGAGCAGTTCTTC
CASNRDRGDGEQFF
>NA|TRBJ2-3|NA|TRBV27
TGTGCCAGCCGGGGTAGCGGCACAGATACGCAGTATTTT
CASRGSGTDTQYF
>NA|TRBJ1-5|NA|TRBV28
TGTGCCAGCAGTTTCCCTAATGAGCCCCAGCATTTT
CASSFPNEPQHF
>NA|TRBJ1-4|TRBD1|TRBV18
TGTGCCAGCTCACCAACAGGGACAGCAACTAATGAAAAACTGTTTTTT
CASSPTGTATNEKLFF
>NA|TRBJ2-5|NA|TRBV6-5
TGTGCCAGCAGTTACTCGAGGGTACAGAAAGAGACCCAGTACTTC
CASSYSRVQKETQYF